The rows below give T cell receptor beta chains drawn from one sample of a study of T cell responses to AZD1222 COVID-19 vaccine. TCRdb keeps only in-frame clones here, not all; method: immunoSEQ multiplex PCR. The sample holds tens of thousands of clones, roughly 90% seen once. This material consisted of peripheral blood, taken 28 days after the second AZD1222 dose. The receptors originated from an adult who received the AZD1222 COVID-19 vaccine. CDR3s include the opening cysteine and the closing phenylalanine or tryptophan.

>TRBJ1-1|14|TRBV7-9
CASSGFRGGTEAFF
>TRBJ2-5|12|TRBV19
CASSIAGETQYF
>TRBJ1-3|13|TRBV10-3
CAISVEGGNTIYF
>TRBJ2-7|13|TRBV28
CAVGREASYEQYF
>TRBJ1-1|12|TRBV29-1
CSVGGRHTEAFF
>TRBJ2-7|14|TRBV27
CASTHGTSGGEQYF
>TRBJ1-6|14|TRBV27
CASSLQGQNSPLHF
>TRBJ2-3|15|TRBV10-3
CAISDLAGVADTQYF
>TRBJ2-5|16|TRBV7-8
CASSPTGLALGETQYF
>TRBJ2-1|19|TRBV11-3
CASSLGGGSSGGYWNEQFF
>TRBJ1-4|14|TRBV2
CASSWIATNEKLFF
>TRBJ2-7|15|TRBV6-2/TRBV6-3
CASSYGFRRTYEQYF
>TRBJ1-4|12|TRBV10-1
CASGQPNEKLFF
>TRBJ1-3|15|TRBV18
CASSPQGLAGNTIYF
>TRBJ2-7|16|TRBV27
CASSSSGGLFAYEQYF
>TRBJ2-7|15|TRBV6-2/TRBV6-3
CASSYPGTLPTQQYF
>TRBJ1-6|17|TRBV4-1
CASSQEATPTGLSPLHF
>TRBJ1-1|13|TRBV6-4
CASSVGELTEAFF
>TRBJ2-4|15|TRBV3-1/TRBV3-2
CASSQDRTGENIQYF
>TRBJ1-4|14|TRBV13
CASSPTRGGPKLFF
>TRBJ2-1|15|TRBV20-1
CSASGLAVPYNEQFF
>TRBJ1-1|12|TRBV29-1
CSVGPSSGEAFF
>TRBJ2-5|14|TRBV7-7
CASSLVPGPRAQYF
>TRBJ1-2|14|TRBV6-4
CASSDSDSLEGYTF
>TRBJ2-7|16|TRBV6-2/TRBV6-3
CASSYGIENLSYEQYF
>TRBJ1-1|13|TRBV5-8
CASSLGLQGEAFF
>TRBJ1-2|15|TRBV9
CASSLRQGSNYGYTF
>TRBJ2-1|15|TRBV27
CASSPRTSGYNEQFF
>TRBJ1-5|13|TRBV2
CASTLGRLQPQHF
>TRBJ2-1|16|TRBV19
CASSIGSGRGMNEQFF
>TRBJ2-5|17|TRBV4-3
CASSQTPSGGAQETQYF
>TRBJ1-1|14|TRBV3-1/TRBV3-2
CASSQSARYTEAFF
>TRBJ1-5|15|TRBV28
CASSLSTGINQPQHF
>TRBJ2-3|15|TRBV28
CASSLWGTGTDTQYF
>TRBJ1-5|16|TRBV24-1
CATSESDSAFNQPQHF
>TRBJ2-1|13|TRBV27
CASSLHRGGEQFF
>TRBJ1-2|15|TRBV4-1
CASSQADGWAGGYTF
>TRBJ1-2|18|TRBV21-1
CASSKRPGQKTTRGSYTF
>TRBJ1-1|13|TRBV19
CASSAQSNTEAFF
>TRBJ2-2|16|TRBV7-8
CASSRFLGRNTGELFF
>TRBJ2-3|15|TRBV7-6
CASSLMGAYTDTQYF
>TRBJ2-1|15|TRBV5-6
CASSLGGSSYNEQFF
>TRBJ2-7|13|TRBV3-1/TRBV3-2
CASSRDIYYEQYF
>TRBJ2-3|15|TRBV4-3
CASSQGWGGTDTQYF
>TRBJ1-3|10|TRBV20-1
CRGLRNTIYF
>TRBJ2-1|13|TRBV30
CAYYHPHRGEQFF
>TRBJ1-4|12|TRBV6-5
CASSYVGRGLFF
>TRBJ1-2|17|TRBV28
CASSLSEAGYSNYGYTF
>TRBJ2-3|15|TRBV2
CASSIAGGYTDTQYF
>TRBJ1-1|15|TRBV5-1
CASSPREGGNTEAFF
>TRBJ1-2|11|TRBV20-1
CSAWDDPNYTF
>TRBJ2-3|18|TRBV7-3
CASSSVTSGRAGGDTQYF
>TRBJ1-5|13|TRBV6-5
CASRDRRDQPQHF
>TRBJ1-2|13|TRBV11-2
CASSPTDGYGYTF
>TRBJ2-1|16|TRBV19
CASSIVSIGSYNEQFF
>TRBJ2-5|13|TRBV30
CASAAGVGETQYF